This record concerns one T cell receptor beta chain sequence. Its antigen is as yet unknown. A much larger clone lies one base from this, so it may be a read error. Quantitative barcoded 5'-RACE was used to prepare TCR beta libraries. TCRdb independently ran MiXCR on the 5' RACE reads; one entry per CDR3 protein. The table has about 510,000 distinct CDR3 sequences, about 5.7% seen once. The data were obtained in a study of CD8 T cells in ankylosing spondylitis. The CDR3 spans 14 residues. Looked up from germline, CDR1 is SQVTM and CDR2 is ANQGSEA. Study findings and constraints: Reported data indicate significant enrichment of disease-linked clones within matched ankylosing spondylitis synovial fluid. Certain motif variants had earlier been reported in reactive arthritis synovial fluid and blood. For ankylosing spondylitis blood, a TCR beta motif of eight or nine highly homologous variants appeared characteristic.

Sequencing used blood, either unsorted or a sorted T cell fraction (not recorded which). The chain uses TRBV29-1 and TRBJ1-1, with D perhaps matching TRBD1 (5 bases). This sequence was found in a male donor with ankylosing spondylitis. The CDR3 nucleotides read TGCAGCGTCCATAGGGCAGGGAAGACCGCTGAAGTTTTCTTT. This encodes CSVHRAGKTAEVFF.